This TCR beta chain comes out of a study of T-cell memory formation after mild COVID-19. This clonotype has a handful of counts. Using its own MiXCR run on the 5' RACE reads, TCRdb lists one record per CDR3 protein. The repertoire consists of about 120,000 distinct CDR3 sequences, with approximately 16% occurring once and the leading ten covering roughly 13%. The germline V and J ends were trimmed by 3 bases and 4 bases, with 20 bases remaining between them. Germline-derived CDR1 and CDR2 are KGHSH and LQKENI. The CDR3 extends over 17 amino acids. The rearrangement joins TRBV18 to TRBJ2-3, with D possibly TRBD1 on 6 matching bases. This clonotype was obtained from an adult woman who had mild COVID-19 (a few samples of this study predate the infection). Cell type and time point are not known. The sequenced material came from PBMCs or a T cell subset sorted from them (not recorded which). The CDR3 loop is CASSPRGGHSMADTQYF. DNA of the CDR3: TGTGCCAGCTCACCGCGAGGGGGACATTCCATGGCAGATACGCAGTATTTT.